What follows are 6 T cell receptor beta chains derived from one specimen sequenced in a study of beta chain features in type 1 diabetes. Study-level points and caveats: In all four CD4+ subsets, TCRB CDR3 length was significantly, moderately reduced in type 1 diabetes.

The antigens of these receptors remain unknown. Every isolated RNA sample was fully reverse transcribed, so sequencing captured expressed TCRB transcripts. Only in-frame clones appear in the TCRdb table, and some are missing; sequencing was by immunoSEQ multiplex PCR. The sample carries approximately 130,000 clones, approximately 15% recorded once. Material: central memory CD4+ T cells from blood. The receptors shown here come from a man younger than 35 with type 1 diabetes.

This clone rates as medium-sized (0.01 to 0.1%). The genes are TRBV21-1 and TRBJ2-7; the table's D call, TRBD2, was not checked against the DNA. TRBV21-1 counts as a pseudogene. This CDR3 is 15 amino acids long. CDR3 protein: CASSKVGSGGLEQYF. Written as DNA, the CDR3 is TGTGCCAGCAGCAAAGTTGGGAGCGGGGGGCTCGAGCAGTACTTC.

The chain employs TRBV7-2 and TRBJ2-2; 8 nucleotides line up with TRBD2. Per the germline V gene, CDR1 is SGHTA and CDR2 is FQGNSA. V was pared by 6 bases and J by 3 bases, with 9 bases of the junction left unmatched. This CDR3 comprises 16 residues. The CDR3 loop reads CASRNSGTRYTGELFF. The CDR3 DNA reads TGTGCCAGCAGAAACTCCGGGACTAGGTACACCGGGGAGCTGTTTTTT.

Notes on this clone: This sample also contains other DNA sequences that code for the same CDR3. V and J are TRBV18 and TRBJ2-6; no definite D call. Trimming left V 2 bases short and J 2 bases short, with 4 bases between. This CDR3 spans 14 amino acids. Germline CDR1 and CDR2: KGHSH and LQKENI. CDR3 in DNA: TGTGCCAGCTCACCAGGGACTGGGGCCAACGTCCTGACTTTC. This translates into CASSPGTGANVLTF.

The CDR3, as DNA: TGTGCCAGCTCACCTACTAGCGGGTACACAGATACGCAGTATTTT. This translates into CASSPTSGYTDTQYF. V and J are TRBV18 and TRBJ2-3; 9 bases align to TRBD2. The junction had 3 bases not matched to a gene; V was cut back by 3 bases and J by 2 bases. The CDR3 spans 15 residues. The germline V gene has CDR1 KGHSH and CDR2 LQKENI.

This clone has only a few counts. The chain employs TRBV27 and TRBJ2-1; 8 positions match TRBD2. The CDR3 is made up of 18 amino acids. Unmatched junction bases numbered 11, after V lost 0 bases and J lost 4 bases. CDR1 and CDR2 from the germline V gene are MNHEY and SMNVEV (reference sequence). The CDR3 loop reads CASSLSPILAGTYNEQFF. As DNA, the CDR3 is TGTGCCAGCAGTTTATCGCCCATTCTAGCGGGTACTTACAATGAGCAGTTCTTC.

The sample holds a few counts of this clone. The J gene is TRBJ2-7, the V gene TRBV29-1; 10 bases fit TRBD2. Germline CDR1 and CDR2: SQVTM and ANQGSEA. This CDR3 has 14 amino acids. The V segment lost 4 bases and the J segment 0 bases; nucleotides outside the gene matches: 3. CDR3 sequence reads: CSVGAGGYSYEQYF. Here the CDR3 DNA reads TGCAGCGTTGGAGCGGGAGGGTACTCCTACGAGCAGTACTTC.